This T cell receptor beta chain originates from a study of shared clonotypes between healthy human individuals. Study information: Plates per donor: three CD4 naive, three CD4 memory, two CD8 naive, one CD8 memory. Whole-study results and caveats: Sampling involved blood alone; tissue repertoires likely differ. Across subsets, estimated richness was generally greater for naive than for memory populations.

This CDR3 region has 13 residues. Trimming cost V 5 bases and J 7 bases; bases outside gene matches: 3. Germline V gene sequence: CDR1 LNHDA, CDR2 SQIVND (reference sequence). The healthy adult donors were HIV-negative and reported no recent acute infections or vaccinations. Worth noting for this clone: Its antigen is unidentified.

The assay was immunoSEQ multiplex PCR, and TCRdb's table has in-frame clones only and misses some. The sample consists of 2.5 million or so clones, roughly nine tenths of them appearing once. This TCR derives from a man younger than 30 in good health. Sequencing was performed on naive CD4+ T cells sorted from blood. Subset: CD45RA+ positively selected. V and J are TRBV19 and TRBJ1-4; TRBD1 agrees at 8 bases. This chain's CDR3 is CASSLTGVEKLFF. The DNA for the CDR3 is TGTGCCAGTAGTCTGACAGGGGTTGAAAAACTGTTTTTT.